This T cell receptor beta chain was observed in a study of blood T cell repertoires in COVID-19. Study information: Acute-phase and convalescent COVID-19 samples originated in the United States, Italy and Spain. In each case, the material was cDNA or gDNA derived from T cells, B-cell-depleted T cells, or PBMCs.

Authors' data handling: For nucleated cells, counts were estimated from reference gene primer amplification. This table comes from immunoSEQ multiplex PCR, and its TCRdb copy is limited to in-frame clones, with some not included. V and J calls and clone size come straight from that table; D and trimming were deduced from the DNA. This repertoire shows around 150,000 clones, approximately 84% found once; its top ten account for 22%. V gave up 1 base and J gave up 2 bases, with 9 bases separating them. Germline V CDR1 and CDR2: SGHNT, YENEEA. The CDR3 runs to 15 residues. This rearrangement joins TRBV11-3 to TRBJ2-1; D may be TRBD2 (5 bases). The receptor was derived from a woman of 80 years or more with acute or convalescent COVID-19. Sequenced input: peripheral blood. The CDR3 spells CASSLGGNAYNEQFF. DNA for the CDR3: TGTGCCAGCAGCTTAGGAGGGAACGCCTACAATGAGCAGTTCTTC.